This TCR beta chain was retrieved from a study of OX40 agonist ivuxolimab in advanced cancers. Study findings and constraints: At doses 0.1 to 3.0 mg/kg, CD4+ and CD8+ clones expanded.

Of note for this clone: Its target is unknown.

The data were produced by immunoSEQ multiplex PCR, yet TCRdb's version contains in-frame clones alone and is incomplete. There are approximately 58,000 clones in the sample; about 81% occur only once, and 0.75% lies in the top ten. This CDR3 spans 14 amino acids. Trimming stripped 10 bases from V and 1 base from J, with 16 bases between. The germline CDR1 and CDR2 sequences are SGHTA and FQGNSA. No patient had autoimmune disease or received systemic immunosuppression. Baseline, cycle 4 day 1, and cycle 7 day 1 were the blood sampling points. The TCR was taken from an adult with an advanced solid tumor such as melanoma, head and neck, liver or kidney cancer. This chain connects TRBV7-2 to TRBJ2-5; D is perhaps TRBD2 (7 bases). Material: CD4+ or CD8+ T cells sorted from blood, obtained in a trial of the OX40 agonist ivuxolimab. The CDR3 here is CATQARGAQETQYF. DNA of the CDR3: TGTGCCACCCAGGCCCGGGGGGCCCAAGAGACCCAGTACTTC.